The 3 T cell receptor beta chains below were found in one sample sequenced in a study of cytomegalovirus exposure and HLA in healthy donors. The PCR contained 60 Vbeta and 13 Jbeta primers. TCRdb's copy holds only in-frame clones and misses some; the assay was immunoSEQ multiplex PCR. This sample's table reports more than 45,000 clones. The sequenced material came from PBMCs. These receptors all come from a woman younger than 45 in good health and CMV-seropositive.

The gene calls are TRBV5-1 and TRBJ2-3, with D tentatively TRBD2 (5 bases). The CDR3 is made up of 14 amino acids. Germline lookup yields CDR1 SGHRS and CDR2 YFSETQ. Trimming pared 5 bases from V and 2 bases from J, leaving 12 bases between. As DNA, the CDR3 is TGCGCCAGCAGTGAGGTGGGAGTCACAGATACGCAGTATTTT. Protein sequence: CASSEVGVTDTQYF.

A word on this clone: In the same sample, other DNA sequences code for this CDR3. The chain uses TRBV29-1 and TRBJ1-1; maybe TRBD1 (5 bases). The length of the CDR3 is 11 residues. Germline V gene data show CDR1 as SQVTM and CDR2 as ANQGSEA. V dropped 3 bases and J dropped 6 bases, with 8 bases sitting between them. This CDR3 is CSVEGGAEAFF. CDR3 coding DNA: TGCAGCGTTGAGGGGGGGGCTGAAGCTTTCTTT.

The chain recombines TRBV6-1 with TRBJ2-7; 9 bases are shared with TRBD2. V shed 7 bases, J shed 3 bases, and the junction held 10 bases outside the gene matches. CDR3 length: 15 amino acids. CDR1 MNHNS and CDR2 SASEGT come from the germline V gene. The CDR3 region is CASTVSREGIYEQYF. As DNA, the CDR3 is TGTGCCAGCACAGTATCGCGGGAGGGGATCTACGAGCAGTACTTC.